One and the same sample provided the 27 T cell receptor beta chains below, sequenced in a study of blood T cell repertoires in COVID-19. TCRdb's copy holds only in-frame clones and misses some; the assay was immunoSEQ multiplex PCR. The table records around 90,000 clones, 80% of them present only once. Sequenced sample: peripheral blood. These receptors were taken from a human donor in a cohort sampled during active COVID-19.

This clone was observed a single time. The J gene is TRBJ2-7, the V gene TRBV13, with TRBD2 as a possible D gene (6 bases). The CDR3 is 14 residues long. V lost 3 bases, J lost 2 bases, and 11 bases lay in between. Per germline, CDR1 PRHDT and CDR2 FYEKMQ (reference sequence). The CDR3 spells CASSFWGVPYEQYF. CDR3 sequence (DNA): TGTGCCAGCAGCTTTTGGGGGGTTCCCTACGAGCAGTACTTC.

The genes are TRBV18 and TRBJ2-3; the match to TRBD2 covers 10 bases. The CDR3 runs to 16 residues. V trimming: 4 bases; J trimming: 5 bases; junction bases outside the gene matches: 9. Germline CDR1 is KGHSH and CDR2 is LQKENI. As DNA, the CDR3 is TGTGCCAGCTCACGCTCGCTAGCGGGAGAGATAGATACGCAGTATTTT. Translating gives CASSRSLAGEIDTQYF. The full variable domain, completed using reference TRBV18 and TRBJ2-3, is NAGVMQNPRHLVRRRGQEARLRCSPMKGHSHVYWYRQLPEEGLKFMVYLQKENIIDESGMPKERFSAEFPKEGPSILRIQQVVRGDSAAYFCASSRSLAGEIDTQYFGPGTRLTVL.

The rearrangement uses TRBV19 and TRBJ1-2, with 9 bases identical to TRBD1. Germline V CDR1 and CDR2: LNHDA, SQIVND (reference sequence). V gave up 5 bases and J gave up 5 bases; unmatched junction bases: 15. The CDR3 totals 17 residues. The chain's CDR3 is CASSPTSGTGLGYGYTF. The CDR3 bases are TGTGCCAGTAGTCCGACATCCGGGACAGGGCTTGGATATGGCTACACCTTC.

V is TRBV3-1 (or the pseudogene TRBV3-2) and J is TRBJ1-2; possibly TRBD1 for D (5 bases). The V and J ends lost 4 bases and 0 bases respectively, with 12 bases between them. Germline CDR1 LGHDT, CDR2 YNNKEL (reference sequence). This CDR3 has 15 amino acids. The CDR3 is CASSLRDSSNYGYTF. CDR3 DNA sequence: TGTGCCAGCAGCCTTCGGGACTCTTCTAACTATGGCTACACCTTC.

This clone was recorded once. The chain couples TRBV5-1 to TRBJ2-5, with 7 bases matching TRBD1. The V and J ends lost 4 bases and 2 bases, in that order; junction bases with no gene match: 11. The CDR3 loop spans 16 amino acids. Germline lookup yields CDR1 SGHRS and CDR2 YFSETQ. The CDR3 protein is CASSPSGQAQQETQYF. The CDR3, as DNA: TGCGCCAGCAGCCCCTCCGGACAGGCTCAACAAGAGACCCAGTACTTC.

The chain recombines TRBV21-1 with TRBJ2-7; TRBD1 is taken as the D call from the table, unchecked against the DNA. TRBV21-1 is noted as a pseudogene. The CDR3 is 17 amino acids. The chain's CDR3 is CASSCKIQGPNSYEQYF. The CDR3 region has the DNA TGTGCCAGCTCTTGCAAAATACAGGGGCCCAACTCCTACGAGCAGTACTTC.

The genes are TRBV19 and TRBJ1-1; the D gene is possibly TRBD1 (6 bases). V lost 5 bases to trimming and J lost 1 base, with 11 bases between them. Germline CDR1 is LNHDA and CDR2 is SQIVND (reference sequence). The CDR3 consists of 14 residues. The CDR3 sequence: CASSYRAGNTEAFF. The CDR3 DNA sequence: TGTGCCAGTAGTTACAGGGCGGGGAACACTGAAGCTTTCTTT.

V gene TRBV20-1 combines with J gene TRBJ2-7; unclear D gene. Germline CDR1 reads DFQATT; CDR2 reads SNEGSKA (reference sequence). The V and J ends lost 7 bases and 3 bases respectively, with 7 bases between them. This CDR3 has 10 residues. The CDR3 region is CSVPGYEQYF. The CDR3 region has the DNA TGCAGTGTCCCAGGCTACGAGCAGTACTTC.

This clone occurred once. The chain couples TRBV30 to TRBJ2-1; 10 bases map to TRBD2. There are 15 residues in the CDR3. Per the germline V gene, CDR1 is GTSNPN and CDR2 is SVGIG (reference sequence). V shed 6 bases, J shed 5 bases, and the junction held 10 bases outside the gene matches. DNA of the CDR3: TGTGCCTGCCGCCTCGGGCTAGCGGGAGACAATGAGCAGTTCTTC. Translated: CACRLGLAGDNEQFF. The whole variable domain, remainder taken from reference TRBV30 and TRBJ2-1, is SQTIHQWPATLVQPVGSPLSLECTVEGTSNPNLYWYRQAAGRGLQLLFYSVGIGQISSEVPQNLSASRPQDRQFILSSKKLLLSDSGFYLCACRLGLAGDNEQFFGPGTRLTVL.

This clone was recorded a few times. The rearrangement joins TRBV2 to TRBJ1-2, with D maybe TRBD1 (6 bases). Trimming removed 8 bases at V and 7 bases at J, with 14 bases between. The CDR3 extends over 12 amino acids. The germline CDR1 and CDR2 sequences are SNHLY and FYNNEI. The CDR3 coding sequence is TGTGCCAGCGTAACAGGGATGACTGGCTACACCTTC. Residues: CASVTGMTGYTF.

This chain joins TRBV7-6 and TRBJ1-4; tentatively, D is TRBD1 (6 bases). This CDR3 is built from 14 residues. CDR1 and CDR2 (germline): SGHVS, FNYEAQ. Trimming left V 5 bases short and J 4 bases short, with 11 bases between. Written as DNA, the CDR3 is TGTGCCAGCAGCAAGGGGGGGGGTAATGAAAAACTGTTTTTT. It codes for CASSKGGGNEKLFF.

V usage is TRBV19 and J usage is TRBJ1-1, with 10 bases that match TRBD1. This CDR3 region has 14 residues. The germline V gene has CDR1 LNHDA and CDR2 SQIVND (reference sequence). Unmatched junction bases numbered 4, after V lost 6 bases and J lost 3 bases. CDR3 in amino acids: CASRGGTGDTEAFF. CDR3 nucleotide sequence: TGTGCCAGTAGGGGCGGGACAGGGGACACTGAAGCTTTCTTT. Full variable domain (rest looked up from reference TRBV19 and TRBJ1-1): DGGITQSPKYLFRKEGQNVTLSCEQNLNHDAMYWYRQDPGQGLRLIYYSQIVNDFQKGDIAEGYSVSREKKESFPLTVTSAQKNPTAFYLCASRGGTGDTEAFFGQGTRLTVV.

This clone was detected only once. The CDR3 region has the DNA TGTGCCAGCAGTGCTGCGGGAGGGCTCGGTGAGACCCAGTACTTC. It specifies CASSAAGGLGETQYF. The chain recombines TRBV2 with TRBJ2-5, with 9 bases matching TRBD2. From germline, CDR1 is SNHLY and CDR2 FYNNEI. Germline trimming cut 4 bases from V and 5 bases from J; bases unmatched to any gene: 8. The CDR3 contains 15 residues.

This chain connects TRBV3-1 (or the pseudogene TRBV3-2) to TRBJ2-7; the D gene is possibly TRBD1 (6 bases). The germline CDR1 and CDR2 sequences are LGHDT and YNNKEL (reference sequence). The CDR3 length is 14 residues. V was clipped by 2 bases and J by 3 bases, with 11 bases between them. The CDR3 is CASSQRDTGYEQYF. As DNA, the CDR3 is TGTGCCAGCAGCCAAAGGGACACTGGCTACGAGCAGTACTTC.

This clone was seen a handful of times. The CDR3 here is CASSISRLAVGNEQFF. DNA for the CDR3: TGTGCCAGTAGTATATCCAGACTAGCGGTGGGGAATGAGCAGTTCTTC. The J gene is TRBJ2-1, the V gene TRBV19; 9 nucleotides align to TRBD2. This CDR3 has 16 residues. The germline CDR1 and CDR2 sequences are LNHDA and SQIVND (reference sequence). V shed 2 bases, J shed 7 bases, and the junction held 9 bases outside the gene matches. Full variable domain (missing parts from reference TRBV19 and TRBJ2-1): DGGITQSPKYLFRKEGQNVTLSCEQNLNHDAMYWYRQDPGQGLRLIYYSQIVNDFQKGDIAEGYSVSREKKESFPLTVTSAQKNPTAFYLCASSISRLAVGNEQFFGPGTRLTVL.

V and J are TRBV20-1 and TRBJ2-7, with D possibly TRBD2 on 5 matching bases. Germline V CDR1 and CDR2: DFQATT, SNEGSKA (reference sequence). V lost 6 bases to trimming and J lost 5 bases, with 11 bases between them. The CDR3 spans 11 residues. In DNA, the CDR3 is TGCAGTGCCAATCTAGCCCACGAGCAGTACTTC. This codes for CSANLAHEQYF.

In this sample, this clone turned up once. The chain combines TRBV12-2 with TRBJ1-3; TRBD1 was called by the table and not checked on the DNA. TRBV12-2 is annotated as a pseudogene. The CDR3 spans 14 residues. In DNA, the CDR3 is TGTGCAAGTCGCTTCCGGGACAGAAGAAACACCATATATTTT. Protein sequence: CASRFRDRRNTIYF.

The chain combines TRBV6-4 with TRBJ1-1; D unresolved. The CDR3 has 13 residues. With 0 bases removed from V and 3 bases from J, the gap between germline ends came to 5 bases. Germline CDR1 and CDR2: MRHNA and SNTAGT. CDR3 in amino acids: CASSDSIDTEAFF. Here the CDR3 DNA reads TGTGCCAGCAGTGACTCTATAGACACTGAAGCTTTCTTT.

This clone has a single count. In nucleotides, the CDR3 is TGCGCCAGCAGCTCTTACAGGGCTGGCTACACCTTC. This encodes CASSSYRAGYTF. The gene calls are TRBV5-1 and TRBJ1-2; a weak D match, TRBD1 (6 bases). The CDR3 consists of 12 residues. Per germline, CDR1 SGHRS and CDR2 YFSETQ. V was cut by 3 bases and J by 7 bases, with 10 bases left in between.

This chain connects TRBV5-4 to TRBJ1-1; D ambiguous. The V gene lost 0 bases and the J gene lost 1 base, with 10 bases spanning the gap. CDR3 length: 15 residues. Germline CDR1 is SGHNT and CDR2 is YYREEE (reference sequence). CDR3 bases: TGTGCCAGCAGCTTGGGTGGGAGACGGAACACTGAAGCTTTCTTT. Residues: CASSLGGRRNTEAFF.

DNA for the CDR3: TGTGCCAGTAGTACGGACAGGGGGAGCAATCAGCCCCAGCATTTT. It translates to CASSTDRGSNQPQHF. The rearrangement links TRBV19 to TRBJ1-5; 10 positions agree with TRBD1. The CDR3 contains 15 residues. V lost 4 bases, J lost 1 base, and 1 base stayed unmatched. Germline V lookup: CDR1 LNHDA, CDR2 SQIVND (reference sequence). Full variable domain (rest looked up from reference TRBV19 and TRBJ1-5): DGGITQSPKYLFRKEGQNVTLSCEQNLNHDAMYWYRQDPGQGLRLIYYSQIVNDFQKGDIAEGYSVSREKKESFPLTVTSAQKNPTAFYLCASSTDRGSNQPQHFGDGTRLSIL.

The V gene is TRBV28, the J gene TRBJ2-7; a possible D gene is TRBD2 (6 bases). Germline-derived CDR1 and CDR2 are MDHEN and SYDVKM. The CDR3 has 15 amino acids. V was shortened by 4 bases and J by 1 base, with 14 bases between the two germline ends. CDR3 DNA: TGTGCCAGCAGTTGGGCCGGGAGAGGGTCCTACGAGCAGTACTTC. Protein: CASSWAGRGSYEQYF.

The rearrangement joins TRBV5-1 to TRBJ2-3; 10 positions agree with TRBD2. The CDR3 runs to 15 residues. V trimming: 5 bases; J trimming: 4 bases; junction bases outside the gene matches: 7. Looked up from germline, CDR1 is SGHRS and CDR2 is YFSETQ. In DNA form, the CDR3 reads TGCGCCAGCAGAACCCGGCTAGCGGGAGCAGATACGCAGTATTTT. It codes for CASRTRLAGADTQYF.

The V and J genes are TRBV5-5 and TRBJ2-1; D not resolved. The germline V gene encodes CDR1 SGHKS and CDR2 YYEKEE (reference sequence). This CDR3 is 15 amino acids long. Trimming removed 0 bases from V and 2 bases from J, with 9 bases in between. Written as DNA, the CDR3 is TGTGCCAGCAGCTTGGGGAGTACGACCTACAATGAGCAGTTCTTC. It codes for CASSLGSTTYNEQFF.

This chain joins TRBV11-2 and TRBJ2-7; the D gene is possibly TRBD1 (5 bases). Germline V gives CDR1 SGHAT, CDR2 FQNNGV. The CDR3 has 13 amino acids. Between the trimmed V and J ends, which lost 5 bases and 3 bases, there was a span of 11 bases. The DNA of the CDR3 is TGTGCCAGCAGCCTAGGACATTACTACGAGCAGTACTTC. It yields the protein CASSLGHYYEQYF. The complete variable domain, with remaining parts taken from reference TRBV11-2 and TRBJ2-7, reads EAGVAQSPRYKIIEKRQSVAFWCNPISGHATLYWYQQILGQGPKLLIQFQNNGVVDDSQLPKDRFSAERLKGVDSTLKIQPAKLEDSAVYLCASSLGHYYEQYFGPGTRLTVT.

CDR3 bases: TGTGCCAGCAGCTTCTCACCAACAGTCCCTGGAAACACCATATATTTT. Its protein is CASSFSPTVPGNTIYF. The chain uses TRBV5-5 and TRBJ1-3; no reliable D call. The length of the CDR3 is 16 residues. CDR1 and CDR2 from the germline V gene are SGHKS and YYEKEE (reference sequence). The V end lost 2 bases, the J end lost 2 bases, and 14 bases lay between the germline ends.

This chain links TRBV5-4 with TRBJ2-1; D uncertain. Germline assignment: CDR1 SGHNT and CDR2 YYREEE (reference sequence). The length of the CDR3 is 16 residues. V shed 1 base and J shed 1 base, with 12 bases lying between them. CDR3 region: CASSLSPGRSYNEQFF. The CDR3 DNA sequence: TGTGCCAGCAGCTTGTCGCCAGGCCGGTCCTACAATGAGCAGTTCTTC.